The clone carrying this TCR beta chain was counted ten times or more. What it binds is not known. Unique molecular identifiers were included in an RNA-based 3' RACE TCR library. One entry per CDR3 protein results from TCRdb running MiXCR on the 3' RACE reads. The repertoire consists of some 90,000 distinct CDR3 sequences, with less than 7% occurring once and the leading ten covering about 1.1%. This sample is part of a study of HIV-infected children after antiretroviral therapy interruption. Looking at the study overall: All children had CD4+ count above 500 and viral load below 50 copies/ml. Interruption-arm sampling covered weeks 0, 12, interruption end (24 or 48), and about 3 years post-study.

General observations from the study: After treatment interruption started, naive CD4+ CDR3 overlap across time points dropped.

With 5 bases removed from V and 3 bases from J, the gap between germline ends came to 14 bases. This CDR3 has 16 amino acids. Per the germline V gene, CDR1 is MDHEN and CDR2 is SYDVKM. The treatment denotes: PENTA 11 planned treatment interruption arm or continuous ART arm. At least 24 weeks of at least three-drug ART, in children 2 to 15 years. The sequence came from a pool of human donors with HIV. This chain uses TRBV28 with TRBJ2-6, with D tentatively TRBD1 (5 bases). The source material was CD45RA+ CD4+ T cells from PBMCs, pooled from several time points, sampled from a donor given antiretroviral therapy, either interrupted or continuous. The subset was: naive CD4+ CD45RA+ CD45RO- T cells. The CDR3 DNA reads TGTGCCAGCAGTCCGCAGGGCGGCGTTGGGGCCAACGTCCTGACTTTC. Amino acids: CASSPQGGVGANVLTF.